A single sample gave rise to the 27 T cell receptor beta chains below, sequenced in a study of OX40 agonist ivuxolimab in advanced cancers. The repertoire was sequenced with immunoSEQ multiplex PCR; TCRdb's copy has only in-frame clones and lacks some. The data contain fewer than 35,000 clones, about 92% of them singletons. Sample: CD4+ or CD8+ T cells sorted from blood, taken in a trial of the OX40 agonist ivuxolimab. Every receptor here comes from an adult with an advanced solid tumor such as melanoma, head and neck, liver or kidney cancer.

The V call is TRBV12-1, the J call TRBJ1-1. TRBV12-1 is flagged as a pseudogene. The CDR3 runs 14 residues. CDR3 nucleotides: TGTGCCAGCACCGTCCCGGGAGTGAACACTGAAGCTTTCTTT. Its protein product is CASTVPGVNTEAFF.

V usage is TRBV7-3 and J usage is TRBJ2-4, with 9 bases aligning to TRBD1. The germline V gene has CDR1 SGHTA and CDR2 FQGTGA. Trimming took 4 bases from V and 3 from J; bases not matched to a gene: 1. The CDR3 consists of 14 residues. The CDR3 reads CASSSTGGKNIQYF. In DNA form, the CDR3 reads TGTGCCAGCAGCTCGACAGGGGGCAAAAACATTCAGTACTTC.

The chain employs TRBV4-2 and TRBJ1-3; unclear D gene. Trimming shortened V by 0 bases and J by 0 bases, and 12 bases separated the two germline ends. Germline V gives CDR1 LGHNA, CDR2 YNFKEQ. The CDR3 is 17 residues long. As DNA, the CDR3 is TGTGCCAGCAGCCAAGATTTGTGGGCCAACTCTGGAAACACCATATATTTT. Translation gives CASSQDLWANSGNTIYF.

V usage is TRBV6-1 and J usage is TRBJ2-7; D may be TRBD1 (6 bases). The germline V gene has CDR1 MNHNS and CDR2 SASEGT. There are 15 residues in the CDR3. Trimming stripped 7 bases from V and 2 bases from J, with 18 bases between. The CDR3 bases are TGTGCCAGCACCGAAGGGACAACTAGGACCTACGAGCAGTACTTC. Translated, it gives CASTEGTTRTYEQYF.

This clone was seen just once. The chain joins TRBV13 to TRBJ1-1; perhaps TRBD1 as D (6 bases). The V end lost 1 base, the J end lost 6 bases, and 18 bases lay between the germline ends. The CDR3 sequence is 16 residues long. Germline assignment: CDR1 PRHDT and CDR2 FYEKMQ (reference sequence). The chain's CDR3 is CASSLVEGVRESEAFF. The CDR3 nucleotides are TGTGCCAGCAGCTTAGTAGAGGGGGTCCGGGAGTCTGAAGCTTTCTTT.

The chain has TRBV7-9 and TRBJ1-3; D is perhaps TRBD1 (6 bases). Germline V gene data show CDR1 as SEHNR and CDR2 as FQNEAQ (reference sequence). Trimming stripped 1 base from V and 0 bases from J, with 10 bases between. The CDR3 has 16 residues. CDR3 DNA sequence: TGTGCCAGCAGCTTAGAGGGGGGATTCTCTGGAAACACCATATATTTT. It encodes CASSLEGGFSGNTIYF.

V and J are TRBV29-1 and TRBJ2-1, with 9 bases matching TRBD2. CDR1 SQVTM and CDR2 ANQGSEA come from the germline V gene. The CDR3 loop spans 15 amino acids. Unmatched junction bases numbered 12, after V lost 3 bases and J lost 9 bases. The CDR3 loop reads CSVDRAASGIGEQFF. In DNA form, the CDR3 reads TGCAGCGTTGACAGGGCGGCTAGCGGGATTGGTGAGCAGTTCTTC.

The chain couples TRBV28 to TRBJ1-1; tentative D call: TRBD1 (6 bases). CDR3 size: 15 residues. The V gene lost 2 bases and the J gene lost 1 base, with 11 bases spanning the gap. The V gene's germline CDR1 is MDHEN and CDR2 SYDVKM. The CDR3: CASSLGGAGNTEAFF. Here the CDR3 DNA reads TGTGCCAGCAGTTTAGGGGGGGCGGGGAACACTGAAGCTTTCTTT.

The CDR3 DNA follows: TGTGCCAGCAGTTTATCCGGGACAGGAAAAGGTGAAAAACTGTTTTTT. This encodes CASSLSGTGKGEKLFF. The rearrangement uses TRBV28 and TRBJ1-4, with 8 bases aligning to TRBD1. The CDR3 loop spans 16 amino acids. With V trimmed by 1 base and J by 7 bases, 8 bases remained unmatched. The V gene's germline CDR1 is MDHEN and CDR2 SYDVKM.

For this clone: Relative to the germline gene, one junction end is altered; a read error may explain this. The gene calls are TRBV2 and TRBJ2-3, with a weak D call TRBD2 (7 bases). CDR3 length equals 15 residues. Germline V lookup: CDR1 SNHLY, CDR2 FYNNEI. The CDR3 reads CASIEGGLGTDTQYF. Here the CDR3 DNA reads TGTGCAAGCATAGAGGGGGGGCTAGGGACAGATACGCAGTATTTT.

In DNA form, the CDR3 reads TGTGCCAGCAGTGTAGGACTAGGTGAGCAGTTCTTC. Its protein is CASSVGLGEQFF. The chain joins TRBV28 to TRBJ2-1; 7 nucleotides line up with TRBD2. Germline CDR1 reads MDHEN; CDR2 reads SYDVKM. With 5 bases clipped from V and 9 bases from J, the junction kept 4 bases outside the gene matches. This CDR3 contains 12 residues.

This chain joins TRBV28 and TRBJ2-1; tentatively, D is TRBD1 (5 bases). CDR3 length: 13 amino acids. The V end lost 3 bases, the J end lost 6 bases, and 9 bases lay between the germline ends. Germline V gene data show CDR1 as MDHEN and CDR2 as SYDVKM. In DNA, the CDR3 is TGTGCCAGCAGTTTCCGCAGGGCCAATGAGCAGTTCTTC. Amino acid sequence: CASSFRRANEQFF.

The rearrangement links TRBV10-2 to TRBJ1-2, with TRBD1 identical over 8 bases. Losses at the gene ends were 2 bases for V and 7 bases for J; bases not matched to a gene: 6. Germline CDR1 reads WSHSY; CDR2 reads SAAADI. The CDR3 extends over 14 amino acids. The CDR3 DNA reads TGCGCCAGCAGTGAGACGGACAGGGAATCTGGCTACACCTTC. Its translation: CASSETDRESGYTF.

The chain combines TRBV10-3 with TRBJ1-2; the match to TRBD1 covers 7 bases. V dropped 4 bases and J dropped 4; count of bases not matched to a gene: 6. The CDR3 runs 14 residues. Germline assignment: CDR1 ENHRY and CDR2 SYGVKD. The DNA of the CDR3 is TGTGCCATCAGTGGACAGGGTCGGGGCTATGGCTACACCTTC. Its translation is CAISGQGRGYGYTF.

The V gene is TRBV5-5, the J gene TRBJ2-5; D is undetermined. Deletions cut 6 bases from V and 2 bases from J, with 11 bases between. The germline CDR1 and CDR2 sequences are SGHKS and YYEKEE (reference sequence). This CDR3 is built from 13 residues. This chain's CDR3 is CASILALQETQYF. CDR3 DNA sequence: TGTGCCAGCATATTGGCCCTTCAAGAGACCCAGTACTTC. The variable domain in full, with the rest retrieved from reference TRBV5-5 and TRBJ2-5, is DAGVTQSPTHLIKTRGQQVTLRCSPISGHKSVSWYQQVLGQGPQFIFQYYEKEERGRGNFPDRFSARQFPNYSSELNVNALLLGDSALYLCASILALQETQYFGPGTRLLVL.

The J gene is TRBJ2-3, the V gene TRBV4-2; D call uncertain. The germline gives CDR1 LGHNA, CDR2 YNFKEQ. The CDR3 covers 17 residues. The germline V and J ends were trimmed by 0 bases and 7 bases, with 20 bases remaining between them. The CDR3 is CASSQDRGLGSGNTQYF. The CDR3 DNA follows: TGTGCCAGCAGCCAAGATCGTGGGCTGGGCTCAGGTAATACGCAGTATTTT.

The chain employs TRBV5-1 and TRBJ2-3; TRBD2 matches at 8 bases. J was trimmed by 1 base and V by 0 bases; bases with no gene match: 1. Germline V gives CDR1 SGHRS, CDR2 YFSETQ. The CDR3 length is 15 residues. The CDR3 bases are TGCGCCAGCAGCTTGGTCGGGGGGGGCACAGATACGCAGTATTTT. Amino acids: CASSLVGGGTDTQYF.

CDR3 sequence reads: CASSSGTGDQTSGYTF. The CDR3 nucleotides are TGTGCCAGCAGTTCCGGGACAGGGGACCAAACCAGTGGCTACACCTTC. The gene calls are TRBV6-5 and TRBJ1-2; 10 positions match TRBD1. Per germline, CDR1 MNHEY and CDR2 SVGAGI. The CDR3 spans 16 residues. V was pared by 4 bases and J by 7 bases, with 12 bases of the junction left unmatched.

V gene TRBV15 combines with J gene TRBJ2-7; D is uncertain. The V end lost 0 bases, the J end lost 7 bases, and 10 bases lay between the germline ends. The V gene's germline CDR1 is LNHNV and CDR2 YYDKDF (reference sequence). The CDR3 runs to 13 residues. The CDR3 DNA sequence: TGTGCCACCAGCAGAGAGGGAACCAGAGAGCAGTACTTC. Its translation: CATSREGTREQYF.

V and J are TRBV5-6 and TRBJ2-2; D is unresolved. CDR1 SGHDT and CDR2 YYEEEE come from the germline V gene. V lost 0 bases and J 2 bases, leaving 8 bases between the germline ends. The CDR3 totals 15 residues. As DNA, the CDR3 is TGTGCCAGCAGCTTGGCCAGAACTAACACCGGGGAGCTGTTTTTT. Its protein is CASSLARTNTGELFF.

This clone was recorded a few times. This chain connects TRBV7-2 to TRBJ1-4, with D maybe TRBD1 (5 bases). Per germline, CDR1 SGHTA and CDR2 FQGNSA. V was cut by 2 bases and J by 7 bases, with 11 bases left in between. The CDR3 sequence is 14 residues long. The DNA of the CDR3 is TGTGCCAGCAGCTTAAGTGGGGGGGGTGAAAAACTGTTTTTT. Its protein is CASSLSGGGEKLFF.

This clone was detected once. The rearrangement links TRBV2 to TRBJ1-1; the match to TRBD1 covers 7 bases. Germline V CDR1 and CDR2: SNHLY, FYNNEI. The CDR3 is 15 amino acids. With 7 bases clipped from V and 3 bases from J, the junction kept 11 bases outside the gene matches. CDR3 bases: TGTGCCAGCAACAAAGGACAGGTTGGGGACACTGAAGCTTTCTTT. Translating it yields CASNKGQVGDTEAFF.

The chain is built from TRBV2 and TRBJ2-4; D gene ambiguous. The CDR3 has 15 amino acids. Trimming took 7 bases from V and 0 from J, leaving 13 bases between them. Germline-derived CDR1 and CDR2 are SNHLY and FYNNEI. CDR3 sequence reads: CASMVGPLAKNIQYF. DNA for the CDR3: TGTGCCAGCATGGTAGGGCCTCTAGCCAAAAACATTCAGTACTTC. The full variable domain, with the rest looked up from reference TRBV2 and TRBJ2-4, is EPEVTQTPSHQVTQMGQEVILRCVPISNHLYFYWYRQILGQKVEFLVSFYNNEISEKSEIFDDQFSVERPDGSNFTLKIRSTKLEDSAMYFCASMVGPLAKNIQYFGAGTRLSVL.

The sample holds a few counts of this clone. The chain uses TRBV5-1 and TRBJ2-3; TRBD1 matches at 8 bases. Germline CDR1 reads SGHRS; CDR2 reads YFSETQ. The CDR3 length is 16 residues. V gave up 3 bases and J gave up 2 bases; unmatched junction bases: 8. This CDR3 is CASSSTGAGNTDTQYF. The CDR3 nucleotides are TGCGCCAGCAGCTCGACAGGGGCGGGAAACACAGATACGCAGTATTTT.

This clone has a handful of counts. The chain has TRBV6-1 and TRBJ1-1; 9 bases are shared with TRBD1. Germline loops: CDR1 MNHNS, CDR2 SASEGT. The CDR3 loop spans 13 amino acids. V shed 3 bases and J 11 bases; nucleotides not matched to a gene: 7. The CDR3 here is CASSDGDRAGAFF. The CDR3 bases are TGTGCCAGCAGTGACGGGGACAGGGCGGGTGCTTTCTTT.

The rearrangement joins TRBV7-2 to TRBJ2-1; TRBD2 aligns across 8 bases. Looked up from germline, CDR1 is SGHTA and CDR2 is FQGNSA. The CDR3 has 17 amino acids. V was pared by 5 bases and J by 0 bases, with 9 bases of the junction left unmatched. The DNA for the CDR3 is TGTGCCAGCAGCACTTTCGGGAGGGTTAGCTCCTACAATGAGCAGTTCTTC. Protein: CASSTFGRVSSYNEQFF.

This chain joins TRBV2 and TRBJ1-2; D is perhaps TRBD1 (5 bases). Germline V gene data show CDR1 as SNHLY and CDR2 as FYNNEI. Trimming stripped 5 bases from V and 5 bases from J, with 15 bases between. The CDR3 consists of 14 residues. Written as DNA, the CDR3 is TGTGCCAGCAGTACCAGGAAGGGACTTTATGGCTACACCTTC. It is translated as CASSTRKGLYGYTF. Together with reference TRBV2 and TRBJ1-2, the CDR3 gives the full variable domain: EPEVTQTPSHQVTQMGQEVILRCVPISNHLYFYWYRQILGQKVEFLVSFYNNEISEKSEIFDDQFSVERPDGSNFTLKIRSTKLEDSAMYFCASSTRKGLYGYTFGSGTRLTVV.